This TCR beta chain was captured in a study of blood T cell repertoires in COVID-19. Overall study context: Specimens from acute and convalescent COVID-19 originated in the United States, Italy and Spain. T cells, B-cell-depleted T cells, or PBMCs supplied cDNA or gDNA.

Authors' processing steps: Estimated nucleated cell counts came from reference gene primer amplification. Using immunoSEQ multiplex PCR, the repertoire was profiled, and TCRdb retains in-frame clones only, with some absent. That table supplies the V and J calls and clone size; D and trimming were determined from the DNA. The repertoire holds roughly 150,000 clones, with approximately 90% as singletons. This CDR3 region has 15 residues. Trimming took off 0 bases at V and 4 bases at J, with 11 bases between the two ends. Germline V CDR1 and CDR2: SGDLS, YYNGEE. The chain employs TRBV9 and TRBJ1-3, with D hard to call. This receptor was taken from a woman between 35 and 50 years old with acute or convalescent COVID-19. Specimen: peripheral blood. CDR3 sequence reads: CASSVERQFGNTIYF. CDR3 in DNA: TGTGCCAGCAGCGTAGAGAGGCAATTCGGAAACACCATATATTTT.